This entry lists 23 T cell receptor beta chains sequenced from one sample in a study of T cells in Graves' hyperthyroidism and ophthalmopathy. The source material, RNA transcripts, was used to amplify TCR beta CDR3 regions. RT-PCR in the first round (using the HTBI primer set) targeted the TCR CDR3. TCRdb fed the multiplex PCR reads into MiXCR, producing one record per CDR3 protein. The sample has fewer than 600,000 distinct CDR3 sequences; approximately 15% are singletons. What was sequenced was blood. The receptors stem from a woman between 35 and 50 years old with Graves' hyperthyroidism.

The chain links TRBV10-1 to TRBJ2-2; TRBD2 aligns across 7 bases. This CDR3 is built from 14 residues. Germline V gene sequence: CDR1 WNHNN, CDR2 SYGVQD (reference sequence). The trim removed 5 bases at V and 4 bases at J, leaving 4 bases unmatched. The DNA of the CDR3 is TGCGCCAGCAGTCAGGGAGGGCTCACCGGGGAGCTGTTTTTT. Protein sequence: CASSQGGLTGELFF.

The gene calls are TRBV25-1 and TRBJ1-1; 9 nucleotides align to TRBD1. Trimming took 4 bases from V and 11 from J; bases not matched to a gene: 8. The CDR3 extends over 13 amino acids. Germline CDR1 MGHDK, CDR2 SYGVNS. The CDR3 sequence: CASSGSGTGKAFF. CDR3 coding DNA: TGTGCCAGCAGTGGATCCGGGACAGGGAAGGCTTTCTTT.

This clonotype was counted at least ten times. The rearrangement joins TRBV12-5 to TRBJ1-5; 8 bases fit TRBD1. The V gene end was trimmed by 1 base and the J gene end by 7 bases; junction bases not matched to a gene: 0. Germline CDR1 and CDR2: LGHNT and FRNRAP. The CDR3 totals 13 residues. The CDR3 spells CASGLDRGQPQHF. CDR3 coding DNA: TGTGCTAGTGGTTTGGACAGGGGGCAGCCCCAGCATTTT.

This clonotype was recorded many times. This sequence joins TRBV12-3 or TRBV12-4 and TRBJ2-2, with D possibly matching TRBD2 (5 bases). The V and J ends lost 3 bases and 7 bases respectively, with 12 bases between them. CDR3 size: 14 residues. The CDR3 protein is CASSFRELDGELFF. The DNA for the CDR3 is TGTGCCAGCAGTTTTAGGGAGTTGGACGGGGAGCTGTTTTTT.

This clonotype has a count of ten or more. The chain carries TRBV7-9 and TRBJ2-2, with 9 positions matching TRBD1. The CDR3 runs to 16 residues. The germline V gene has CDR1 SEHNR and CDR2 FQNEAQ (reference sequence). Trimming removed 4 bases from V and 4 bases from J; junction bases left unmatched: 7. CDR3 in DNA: TGTGCCAGCAGCTCCGGTGGGACAGGGCCCACCGGGGAGCTGTTTTTT. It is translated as CASSSGGTGPTGELFF.

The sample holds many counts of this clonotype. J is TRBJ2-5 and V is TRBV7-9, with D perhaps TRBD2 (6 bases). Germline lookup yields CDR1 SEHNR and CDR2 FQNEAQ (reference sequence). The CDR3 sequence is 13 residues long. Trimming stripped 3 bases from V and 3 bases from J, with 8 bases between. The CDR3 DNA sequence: TGTGCCAGCAGCTTGTGGGGGGAAGAGACCCAGTACTTC. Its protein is CASSLWGEETQYF.

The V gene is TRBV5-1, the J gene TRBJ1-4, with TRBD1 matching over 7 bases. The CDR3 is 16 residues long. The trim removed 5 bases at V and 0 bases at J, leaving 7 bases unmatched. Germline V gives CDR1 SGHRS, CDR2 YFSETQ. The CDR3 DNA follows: TGCGCCAGCAGGGAACAGGGGACAGCAACTAATGAAAAACTGTTTTTT. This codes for CASREQGTATNEKLFF.

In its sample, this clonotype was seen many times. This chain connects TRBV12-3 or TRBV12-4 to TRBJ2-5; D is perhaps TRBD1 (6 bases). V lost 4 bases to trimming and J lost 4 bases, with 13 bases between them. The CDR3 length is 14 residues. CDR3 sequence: CASSSGVFGETQYF. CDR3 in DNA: TGTGCCAGCAGTTCAGGGGTGTTCGGAGAGACCCAGTACTTC.

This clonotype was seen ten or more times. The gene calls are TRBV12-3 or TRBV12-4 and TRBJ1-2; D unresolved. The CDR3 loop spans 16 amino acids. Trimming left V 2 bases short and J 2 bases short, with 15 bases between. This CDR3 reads CASSLRSGGGNYGYTF. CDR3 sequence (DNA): TGTGCCAGCAGTTTACGGTCAGGCGGAGGCAACTATGGCTACACCTTC.

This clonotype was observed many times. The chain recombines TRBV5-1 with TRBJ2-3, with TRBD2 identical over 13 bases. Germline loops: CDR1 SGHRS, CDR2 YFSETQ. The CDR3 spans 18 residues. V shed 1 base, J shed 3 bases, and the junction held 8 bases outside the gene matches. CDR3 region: CASSLFGTSGTGTDTQYF. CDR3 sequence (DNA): TGCGCCAGCAGCTTGTTTGGGACTAGCGGGACTGGGACAGATACGCAGTATTTT.

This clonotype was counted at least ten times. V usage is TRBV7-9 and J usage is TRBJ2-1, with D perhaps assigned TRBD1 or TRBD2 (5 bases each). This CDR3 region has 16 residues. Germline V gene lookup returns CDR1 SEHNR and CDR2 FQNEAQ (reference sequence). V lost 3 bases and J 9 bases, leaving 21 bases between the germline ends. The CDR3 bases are TGTGCCAGCAGCTTTATCGGTCGAGGGAGCACAGGTGAGCAGTTCTTC. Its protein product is CASSFIGRGSTGEQFF.

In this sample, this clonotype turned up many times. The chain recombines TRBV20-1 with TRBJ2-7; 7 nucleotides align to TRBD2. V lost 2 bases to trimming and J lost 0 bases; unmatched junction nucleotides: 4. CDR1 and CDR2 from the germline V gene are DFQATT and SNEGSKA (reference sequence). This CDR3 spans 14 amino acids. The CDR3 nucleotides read TGCAGTGCTAGACCACTAGCGAACTCCTACGAGCAGTACTTC. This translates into CSARPLANSYEQYF.

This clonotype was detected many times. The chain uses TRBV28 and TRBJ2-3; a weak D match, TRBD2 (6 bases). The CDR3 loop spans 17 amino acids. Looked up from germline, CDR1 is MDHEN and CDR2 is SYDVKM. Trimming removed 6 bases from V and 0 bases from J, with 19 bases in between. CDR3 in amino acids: CASRTAGLGFSTDTQYF. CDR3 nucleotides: TGTGCCAGCAGAACGGCGGGGCTGGGTTTTAGCACAGATACGCAGTATTTT.

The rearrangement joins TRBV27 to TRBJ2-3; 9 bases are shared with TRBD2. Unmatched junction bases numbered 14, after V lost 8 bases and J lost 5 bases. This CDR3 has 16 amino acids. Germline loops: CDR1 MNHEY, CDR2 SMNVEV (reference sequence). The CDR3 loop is CASGGGASGDQDTQYF. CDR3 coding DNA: TGTGCCAGCGGCGGAGGGGCTAGCGGGGACCAAGATACGCAGTATTTT.

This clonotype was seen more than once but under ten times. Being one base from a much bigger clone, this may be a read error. CDR3 sequence: CASSTTATGSAEAFF. The DNA for the CDR3 is TGTGCCAGCAGCACAACCGCGACAGGGAGCGCTGAAGCTTTCTTT. The genes are TRBV2 and TRBJ1-1; TRBD1 matches at 7 bases. In germline, CDR1 is SNHLY, CDR2 FYNNEI. The CDR3 consists of 15 residues. V lost 6 bases and J lost 6; bases outside the gene matches: 13.

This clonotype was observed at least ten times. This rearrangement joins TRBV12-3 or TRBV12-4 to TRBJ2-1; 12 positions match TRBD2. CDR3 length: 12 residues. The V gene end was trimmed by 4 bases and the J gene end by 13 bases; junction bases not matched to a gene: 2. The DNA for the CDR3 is TGTGCCAGCAGTTGGACTAGCGGGGCACAGTTCTTC. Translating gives CASSWTSGAQFF.

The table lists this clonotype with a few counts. The DNA for the CDR3 is TGTGCCAGCAGTACCAGACGGTACGAGCAGTACTTC. Translating gives CASSTRRYEQYF. This chain uses TRBV12-3 or TRBV12-4 with TRBJ2-7; no clear D gene. Between the trimmed V and J ends, which lost 5 bases and 4 bases, there was a span of 9 bases. The length of the CDR3 is 12 residues.

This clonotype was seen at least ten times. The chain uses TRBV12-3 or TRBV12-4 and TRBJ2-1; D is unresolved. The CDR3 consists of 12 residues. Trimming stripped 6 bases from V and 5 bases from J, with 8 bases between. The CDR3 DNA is TGTGCCAGCAGGCGAGTTGACAATGAGCAGTTCTTC. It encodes CASRRVDNEQFF.

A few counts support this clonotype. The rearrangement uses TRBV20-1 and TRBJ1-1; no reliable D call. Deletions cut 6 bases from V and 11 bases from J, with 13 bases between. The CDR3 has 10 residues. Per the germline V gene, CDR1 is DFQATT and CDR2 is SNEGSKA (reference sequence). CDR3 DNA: TGCAGTGCCGTGATTGTTCTTGCTTTCTTT. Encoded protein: CSAVIVLAFF.

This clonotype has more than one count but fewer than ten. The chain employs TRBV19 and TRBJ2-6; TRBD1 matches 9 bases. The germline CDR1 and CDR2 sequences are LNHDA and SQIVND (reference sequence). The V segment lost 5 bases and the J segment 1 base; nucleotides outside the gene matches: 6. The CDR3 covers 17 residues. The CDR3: CASSQDRGRSGANVLTF. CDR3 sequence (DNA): TGTGCCAGTAGTCAGGACAGGGGTAGGTCTGGGGCCAACGTCCTGACTTTC.

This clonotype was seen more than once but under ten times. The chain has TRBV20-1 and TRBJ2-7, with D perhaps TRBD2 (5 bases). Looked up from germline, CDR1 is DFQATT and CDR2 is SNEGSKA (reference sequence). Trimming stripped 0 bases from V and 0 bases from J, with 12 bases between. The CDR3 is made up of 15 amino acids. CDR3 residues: CSARDRSGYSYEQYF. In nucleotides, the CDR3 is TGCAGTGCTAGAGATCGGAGCGGCTACTCCTACGAGCAGTACTTC.

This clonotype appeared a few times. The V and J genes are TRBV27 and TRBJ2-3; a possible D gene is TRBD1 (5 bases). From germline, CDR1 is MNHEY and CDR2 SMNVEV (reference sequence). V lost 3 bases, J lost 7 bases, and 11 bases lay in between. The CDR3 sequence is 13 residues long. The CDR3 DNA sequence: TGTGCCAGCAGTTTGGGGCCGCGGAATACGCAGTATTTT. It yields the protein CASSLGPRNTQYF.

The CDR3 sequence is CSAPTSPQEKLFF. The CDR3 DNA reads TGCAGTGCTCCGACCTCTCCCCAAGAAAAACTGTTTTTT. V usage is TRBV20-1 and J usage is TRBJ1-4; the D is unclear. The CDR3 is made up of 13 amino acids. Germline loops: CDR1 DFQATT, CDR2 SNEGSKA (reference sequence). V was clipped by 5 bases and J by 8 bases, with 15 bases between them.